This T cell receptor (beta chain) was profiled in a study of cytomegalovirus exposure and HLA in healthy donors. V lost 5 bases to trimming and J lost 6 bases; unmatched junction nucleotides: 7. The V gene's germline CDR1 is PRHDT and CDR2 FYEKMQ (reference sequence). The CDR3 is made up of 15 amino acids. Repertoires were generated with immunoSEQ multiplex PCR, while TCRdb's copy carries only in-frame clones and drops some. This sample has about 88,000 clones, with 84% found just once. The clonotype originates from a woman aged 18-30 years in good health and CMV-seropositive. The sample taken for sequencing was PBMCs. The chain joins TRBV13 to TRBJ2-7; the match to TRBD2 covers 13 bases. The CDR3 region has the DNA TGTGCCAGCAGCCAGGGGACTAGCGGGGTTCGCGAGCAGTACTTC. Translated, it gives CASSQGTSGVREQYF.